Each of the 15 T cell receptor beta chains below was sequenced from the same sample in a study of regulatory T cells in long-lasting Graves disease. Building the TCR beta libraries relied on iRepertoire HTBI primers, and CDR3 regions underwent Arm-PCR. TCRdb recomputed calls from the multiplex PCR reads with MiXCR, one row per CDR3 protein. Altogether about 470,000 distinct CDR3 sequences are present, less than 25% being singletons, with the ten largest covering 7% to 10%. The sample's time point: persistent/refractory GD, antithyroid drugs over 5 years with positive TRAb. There was RNA extracted from PBMCs, and the TCR library was made from it. The sequenced sample was peripheral blood mononuclear cells (PBMCs), obtained when the disease was refractory, from a patient treated with antithyroid drugs. The receptors stem from a female donor with Graves disease.

The V gene is TRBV7-9, the J gene TRBJ2-1; D gene uncertain. CDR1 and CDR2 (germline): SEHNR, FQNEAQ (reference sequence). V lost 5 bases and J 8 bases, leaving 10 bases between the germline ends. There are 12 residues in the CDR3. The CDR3 is CASSPLPHEQFF. The DNA of the CDR3 is TGTGCCAGCAGCCCCCTCCCCCATGAGCAGTTCTTC.

This clonotype was seen a handful of times. Sequence at one end of the junction differs from germline and may be a read error. J is TRBJ1-1 and V is TRBV4-3; TRBD1 aligns across 10 bases. The CDR3 loop spans 16 amino acids. Germline V lookup: CDR1 LGHNA, CDR2 YSLEER. The CDR3 coding sequence is TGCGCCAGCAGCCATGAACGGGGACAGGGGAACGCTGAAGCTTTCTTT. Translated, it gives CASSHERGQGNAEAFF.

V usage is TRBV6-5 and J usage is TRBJ2-1; D perhaps matches TRBD1 (5 bases). The CDR3 runs 14 residues. Germline V gene lookup returns CDR1 MNHEY and CDR2 SVGAGI. V gave up 0 bases and J gave up 5 bases, with 8 bases separating them. The chain's CDR3 is CASSYSGANNEQFF. Here the CDR3 DNA reads TGTGCCAGCAGTTACTCTGGGGCAAACAATGAGCAGTTCTTC.

This clonotype has just one count. The chain couples TRBV5-1 to TRBJ2-5; perhaps TRBD1 as D (6 bases). In germline, CDR1 is SGHRS, CDR2 YFSETQ. This CDR3 contains 14 residues. V dropped 4 bases and J dropped 6 bases, with 16 bases sitting between them. In DNA form, the CDR3 reads TGCGCCAGCAGCCGTTCGGACAGCCCGCAGACCCAGTACTTC. Amino acid sequence: CASSRSDSPQTQYF.

Remarks on this clonotype: This sequence may be a read error, since a much larger clone differs from it by one base. The genes are TRBV9 and TRBJ1-4; 9 nucleotides align to TRBD1. J gave up 8 bases and V 3 bases, and 8 bases lay outside the gene matches. Germline V gene sequence: CDR1 SGDLS, CDR2 YYNGEE. This CDR3 comprises 15 residues. The CDR3 here is CASSEGTGSDEKLFF. The CDR3 DNA sequence: TGTGCCAGCAGCGAAGGGACAGGGAGTGACGAAAAACTGTTTTTT.

This clonotype was picked up many times. The chain recombines TRBV28 with TRBJ2-7; D gene uncertain. The V and J ends lost 5 bases and 5 bases respectively, with 16 bases between them. In germline, CDR1 is MDHEN, CDR2 SYDVKM. The CDR3 runs 14 residues. For the CDR3, the DNA is TGTGCCAGCAGTCCGAGAGCTGGAACAGACGAGCAGTACTTC. Residues: CASSPRAGTDEQYF.

This clonotype showed up just a few times. The chain has TRBV6-1 and TRBJ2-2; 8 bases line up with TRBD2. Germline CDR1 reads MNHNS; CDR2 reads SASEGT. Trimming removed 6 bases from V and 7 bases from J; junction bases left unmatched: 7. This CDR3 has 14 amino acids. The CDR3 is CASSYRGGYGELFF. CDR3 sequence (DNA): TGTGCCAGCAGCTATCGCGGGGGGTACGGGGAGCTGTTTTTT.

The J gene is TRBJ2-7, the V gene TRBV27; D is tentatively TRBD1 or TRBD2 (5 bases each). The ends were cut back, 2 bases at V and 2 bases at J, with 10 bases in the middle. The length of the CDR3 is 14 residues. Germline assignment: CDR1 MNHEY and CDR2 SMNVEV (reference sequence). The CDR3 sequence is CASSLGGIAYEQYF. The CDR3 region has the DNA TGTGCCAGCAGTTTAGGGGGAATCGCCTACGAGCAGTACTTC.

This clonotype has only a few counts. The rearrangement uses TRBV6-2 or TRBV6-3 and TRBJ2-7; no clear D. The CDR3 extends over 16 amino acids. Trimming stripped 4 bases from V and 3 bases from J, with 19 bases between. From germline, CDR1 is MNHEY and CDR2 SVGEGT. The CDR3 sequence: CASSFDTETTIYEQYF. CDR3 nucleotides: TGTGCCAGCAGTTTCGATACCGAGACCACTATCTACGAGCAGTACTTC.

For this clonotype: Sequence at one end of the junction differs from germline and may be a read error. This chain joins TRBV12-3 or TRBV12-4 and TRBJ2-7; unclear D gene. CDR3 length: 15 amino acids. The CDR3 region has the DNA TGTGCCAGCAGTTTCTTGGGTTCGACCACCTACAAGCAGTACTTC. Translated, it gives CASSFLGSTTYKQYF.

This clonotype was detected only a few times. The genes are TRBV6-1 and TRBJ1-1; 8 bases map to TRBD1. Germline trimming cut 6 bases from V and 1 base from J; bases unmatched to any gene: 10. CDR3 length equals 16 residues. Germline lookup yields CDR1 MNHNS and CDR2 SASEGT. The CDR3 region has the DNA TGTGCCAGCAGATCCCCAGGGGGCCAAGGGAACACTGAAGCTTTCTTT. Its protein is CASRSPGGQGNTEAFF.

This clonotype came up a few times. J is TRBJ1-3 and V is TRBV19; no clear D gene. With 4 bases removed from V and 8 bases from J, the gap between germline ends came to 12 bases. The germline CDR1 and CDR2 sequences are LNHDA and SQIVND (reference sequence). The CDR3 consists of 13 residues. The CDR3 bases are TGTGCCAGTAGTACGGGGATCCGCTACACCATATATTTT. As protein: CASSTGIRYTIYF. The variable domain in full, with the rest retrieved from reference TRBV19 and TRBJ1-3, is DGGITQSPKYLFRKEGQNVTLSCEQNLNHDAMYWYRQDPGQGLRLIYYSQIVNDFQKGDIAEGYSVSREKKESFPLTVTSAQKNPTAFYLCASSTGIRYTIYFGEGSWLTVV.

The gene calls are TRBV19 and TRBJ1-1; unclear D gene. Germline V gene sequence: CDR1 LNHDA, CDR2 SQIVND (reference sequence). CDR3 length: 14 residues. The germline V and J ends were trimmed by 7 bases and 6 bases, with 18 bases remaining between them. The CDR3 nucleotides read TGTGCCAGTAACTCCGCAGGTGGGATCGCTGAAGCTTTCTTT. Translated, it gives CASNSAGGIAEAFF.

This clonotype has a count of ten or more. The chain has TRBV7-9 and TRBJ1-2, with a possible D match to TRBD1 (5 bases). Trimming removed 5 bases from V and 10 bases from J, with 23 bases in between. Germline lookup yields CDR1 SEHNR and CDR2 FQNEAQ (reference sequence). This CDR3 comprises 15 residues. CDR3 amino acids: CASSPPGTGTMDYTF. The CDR3 DNA reads TGTGCCAGCAGCCCGCCCGGGACGGGAACCATGGACTACACCTTC.

The rearrangement links TRBV14 to TRBJ1-6, with TRBD1 matching over 8 bases. The junction had 7 bases not matched to a gene; V was cut back by 6 bases and J by 9 bases. This CDR3 region has 14 residues. CDR1 and CDR2 from the germline V gene are SGHDN and FVKESK. The CDR3 bases are TGTGCCAGCAGAAGGACAGGGTTGAGTTCACCCCTCCACTTT. It encodes CASRRTGLSSPLHF. Full variable domain (remainder filled in from reference TRBV14 and TRBJ1-6): EAGVTQFPSHSVIEKGQTVTLRCDPISGHDNLYWYRRVMGKEIKFLLHFVKESKQDESGMPNNRFLAERTGGTYSTLKVQPAELEDSGVYFCASRRTGLSSPLHFGNGTRLTVT.